Here is one T cell receptor beta chain with its context. Its matching antigen is unknown. Reverse transcription of about 0.5 to 1 ug RNA used random hexamers. Using its own MiXCR run on the immunoSEQ multiplex PCR reads, TCRdb lists one record per CDR3 protein. The sample has some 260,000 distinct CDR3 sequences; 93% are singletons. This entry belongs to a study of CD8 T cells in Susac syndrome. Study results and limitations: That the number of individuals in its TCR sequencing and HLA analysis was relatively small was acknowledged by the study.

From blood CD8+ and CD4+ T cells, the TCR beta chain was sequenced. The specimen was CD4+ T cells from PBMCs. The sequence was obtained from a human donor with multiple sclerosis.

CDR3 coding DNA: TGTGCCAGCGGGATCTCTGGGTGGGGGGATACGCAGTATTTT. Translated, it gives CASGISGWGDTQYF. This chain uses TRBV27 with TRBJ2-3; D possibly matches TRBD1 or TRBD2 (5 bases each). Germline assignment: CDR1 MNHEY and CDR2 SMNVEV (reference sequence). The CDR3 consists of 14 residues. The germline V and J ends were trimmed by 8 bases and 6 bases, with 18 bases remaining between them.